This T cell receptor (beta chain) was found in a study of T cell clones after liver transplantation. Overall study context: TCRbeta sequencing after a pre-transplant mixed lymphocyte reaction identified graft-donor-reactive clones, later tracked in post-transplant blood. As an antigen-independent comparator, third-party-reactive TCRbeta sequences came from pre-transplant mixed lymphocyte reactions. Apart from three HCV-positive recipients, transplants were for non-autoimmune, non-viral reasons.

CD3+CD4+ and CD3+CD8+ cells were FACS-sorted from thawed unstimulated PBMCs. The method was immunoSEQ multiplex PCR; TCRdb's version includes in-frame clones alone and lacks a portion of them. The data contain some 40,000 clones, about 86% of them singletons. This CDR3 contains 15 residues. V dropped 1 base and J dropped 2 bases, with 9 bases sitting between them. The germline V gene has CDR1 SGHTA and CDR2 FQGTGA. The chain recombines TRBV7-3 with TRBJ2-1; TRBD1 is a possible D gene (5 bases). The sample here was CD4+ T cells from blood, taken 24 months after liver transplant. The clonotype was recovered from a human patient who received a liver transplant. Some T cells may be graft donor cells. As DNA, the CDR3 is TGTGCCAGCAGCTTAAGGAGACAGCCCTACAATGAGCAGTTCTTC. Translating it yields CASSLRRQPYNEQFF.